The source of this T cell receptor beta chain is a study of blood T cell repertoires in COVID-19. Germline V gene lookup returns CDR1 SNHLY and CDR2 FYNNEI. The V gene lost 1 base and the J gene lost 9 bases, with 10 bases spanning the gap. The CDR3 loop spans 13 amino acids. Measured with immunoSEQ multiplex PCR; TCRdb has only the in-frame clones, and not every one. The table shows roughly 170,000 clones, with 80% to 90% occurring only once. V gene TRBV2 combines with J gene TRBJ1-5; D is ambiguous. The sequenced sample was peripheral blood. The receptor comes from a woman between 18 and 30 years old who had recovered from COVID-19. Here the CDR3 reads CASSEGEDWPQHF. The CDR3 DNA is TGTGCCAGCAGTGAAGGGGAGGATTGGCCCCAGCATTTT.